This TCR beta chain was sequenced in a study of T cell clusters in autoimmune cytopenias (dated by TCRdb to about 2019). The study in broad terms: Per sample, TRB sequencing gave a median depth of about 54,000 reads and a median of 2,350 distinct TRB clonotypes. TRB and IGH repertoires from peripheral blood were sequenced in autoimmune cytopenia patients at active disease and during treatment follow-up, with healthy, CLL and autoimmune hepatitis controls included alongside. The goal of the study was to determine whether autoimmune cytopenia patients have a disease-specific immune repertoire signature that could serve as a blood-based biomarker. On the study overall, not on this receptor specifically: Healthy donors showed around 3.1-fold more exclusive TRB clusters than active autoimmune hepatitis patients, consistent with an autoimmunity-wide signature. Shifts in the TRB repertoire, including less even repertoires in secondary cytopenia and CLL, were mostly a reflection of lymphoma bias and not of autoimmunity. The cluster-lack signature was not seen for secondary cytopenia versus CLL, apparently masked by the dominant lymphoma-associated repertoire. GLIPH suggested that primary autoimmune cytopenia patients lacked physiological T cell clusters: some 53 clusters were exclusive to healthy donors versus 15 to 20 exclusive to patients. The T cell clusters were defined only in silico, and the functional role of the clusters was left to be validated experimentally.

Worth noting for this clonotype: It has no known antigen specificity.

To amplify TRB rearrangements, a touch-down multiplex PCR protocol was run with the TRB-A and TRB-B primer pools combined in a single tube. Illumina adapters and sample indices were added to the amplicons through two consecutive PCR reactions using Phusion HS II polymerase. The amplicons were purified from gel with the NucleoSpin Gel and PCR Clean-up kit, after which the amplicons were quantified by Qubit and checked for quality on an Agilent 2100 Bioanalyzer. Sequencing of the libraries was performed on an Illumina MiSeq with 600-cycle, single-indexed, paired-end runs. As for the authors' bioinformatics: MiXCR version 2.1.12, together with the default MiXCR reference library, was used to align and assemble the TRB reads. A clone was defined by each unique CDR3 nucleotide sequence, and the analysis included only productive sequences with two or more reads. Alpha-parameterized diversity profiles (alpha 0 to 5), including the Shannon (alpha 1) and Simpson (alpha 2) indices, were computed with an R script to assess repertoire diversity. Combinatorial TRB VJ usage was calculated with the tcR package and was compared between cohorts by principal component analysis performed with ade4. GLIPH clustering of TCRbeta CDR3s was carried out on cohort pairs matched by age and read depth, and cluster frequencies were compared by Wilcoxon test. TCRdb reprocessed the raw reads; every CDR3 protein sequence is a single record, and DNA is not supplied. The V and J calls come from TCRdb's annotation, not from the publication. Per the sample table, the count is 8,000 to 8,500 distinct CDR3 sequences. The top ten clonotypes cover 25% to 35% of the sample.

For each sample, TRB amplification used 250 to 300 ng of peripheral blood genomic DNA, equal to about 38,000 genome equivalents. This clonotype was obtained from a human donor with an autoimmune cytopenia or autoimmune hepatitis (not recorded which). The sample was peripheral blood.

CDR3 reads: CASSLRDPTDTQYF. The chain was built from TRBV5-1 and TRBJ2-3; TCRdb returns TRBD1, unconfirmable since there is no DNA. CDR3 length: 14 amino acids, cysteine to phenylalanine. A DNA sequence was not provided. Via the germline V gene, CDR1 is SGHRS and CDR2 YFSETQ.